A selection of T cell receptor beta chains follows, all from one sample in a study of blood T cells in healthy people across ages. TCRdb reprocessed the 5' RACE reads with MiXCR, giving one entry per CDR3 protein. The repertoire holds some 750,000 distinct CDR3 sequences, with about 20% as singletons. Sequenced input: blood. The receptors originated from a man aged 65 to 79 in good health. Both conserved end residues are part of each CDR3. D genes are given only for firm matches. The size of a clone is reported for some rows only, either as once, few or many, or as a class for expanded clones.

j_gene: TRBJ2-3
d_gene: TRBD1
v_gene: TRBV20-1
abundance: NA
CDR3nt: TGCAGTGCTAGACTACAGGGGCCCACAGATACGCAGTATTTT
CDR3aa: CSARLQGPTDTQYF

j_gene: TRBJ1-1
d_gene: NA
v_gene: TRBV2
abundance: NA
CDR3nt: TGTGCCAGCAGTGAAGAACCCCCAGGGACTGAAGCTTTCTTT
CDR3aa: CASSEEPPGTEAFF

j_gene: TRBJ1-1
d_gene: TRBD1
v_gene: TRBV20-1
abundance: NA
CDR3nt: TGCAGTGTAAGAACGGGACAGGGGAACACTGAAGCTTTCTTT
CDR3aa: CSVRTGQGNTEAFF

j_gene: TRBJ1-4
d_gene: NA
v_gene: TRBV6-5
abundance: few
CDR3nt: TGTGCCAGCAGTTCCCCGGGGGGCGTGGATGAAAAACTGTTTTTT
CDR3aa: CASSSPGGVDEKLFF

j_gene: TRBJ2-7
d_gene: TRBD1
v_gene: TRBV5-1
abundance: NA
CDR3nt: TGCGCCAGCAGCATCCGGGACAGTGAAGCCTACGAGCAGTACTTC
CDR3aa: CASSIRDSEAYEQYF

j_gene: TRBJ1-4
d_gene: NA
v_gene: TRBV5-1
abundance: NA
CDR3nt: TGCGCCAGCAGACCTGCCTACGGCGGCGGGGTGGAAAAACTGTTTTTT
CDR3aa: CASRPAYGGGVEKLFF

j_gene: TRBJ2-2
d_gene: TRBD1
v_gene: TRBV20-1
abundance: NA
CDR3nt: TGCAGTGCTAGGGTAGGACAGGGGTACACCGGGGAGCTGTTTTTT
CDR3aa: CSARVGQGYTGELFF

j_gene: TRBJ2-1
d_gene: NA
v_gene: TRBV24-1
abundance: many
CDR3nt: TGTGCCACCAGTGATCGCCTCCATGAGCAGTTCTTC
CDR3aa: CATSDRLHEQFF

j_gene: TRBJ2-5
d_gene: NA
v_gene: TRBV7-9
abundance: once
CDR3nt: TGTGCCAGCAGCATCAAATCGGGGACTGGCCAGGAGGAGACCCAGTACTTC
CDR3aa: CASSIKSGTGQEETQYF

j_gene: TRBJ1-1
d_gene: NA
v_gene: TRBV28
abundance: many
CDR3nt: TGTGCCAGCAGTTTACCGGGAATGAACACTGAAGCTTTCTTT
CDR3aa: CASSLPGMNTEAFF

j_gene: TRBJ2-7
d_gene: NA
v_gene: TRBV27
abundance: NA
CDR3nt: TGTGCCAGCAGTTCCCTCGGCGGTTCCAGAAGCGGCTTCTACGAGCAGTACTTC
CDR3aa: CASSSLGGSRSGFYEQYF

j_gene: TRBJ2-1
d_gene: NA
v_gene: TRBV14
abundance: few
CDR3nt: TGTGCCAGCAGCCAAGACCCCTGGTTAGTGGGTGAGCAGTTCTTC
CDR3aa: CASSQDPWLVGEQFF

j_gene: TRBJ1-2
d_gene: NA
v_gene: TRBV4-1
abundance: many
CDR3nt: TGCGCCAGCAGCCAAGATCAGTTGTGGGACGCTCATGGCTACACCTTC
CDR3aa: CASSQDQLWDAHGYTF

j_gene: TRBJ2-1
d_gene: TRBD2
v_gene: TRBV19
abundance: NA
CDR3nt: TGTGCCGTAGGCGGGGGCTACAATGAGCAGTTCTTC
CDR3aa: CAVGGGYNEQFF

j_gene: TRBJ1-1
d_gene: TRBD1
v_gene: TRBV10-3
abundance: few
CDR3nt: TGTGCCATCGGACCGGGACAGGGGGCTGAAGCTTTCTTT
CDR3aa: CAIGPGQGAEAFF

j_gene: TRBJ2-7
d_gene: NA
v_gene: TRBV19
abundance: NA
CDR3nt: TGTGCCAGTAGTTTCGGAACTAGCTCCTACGAGCAGTACTTC
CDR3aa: CASSFGTSSYEQYF

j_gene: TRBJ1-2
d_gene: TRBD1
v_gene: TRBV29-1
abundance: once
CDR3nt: TGCAGCGTTGAAGATGGGACAGGGGTCTATGGCTACACCTTC
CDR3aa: CSVEDGTGVYGYTF

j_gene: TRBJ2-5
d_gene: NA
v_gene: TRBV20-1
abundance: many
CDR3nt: TGCAGTGCTTACAGGGAGGAGACCCAGTACTTC
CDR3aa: CSAYREETQYF

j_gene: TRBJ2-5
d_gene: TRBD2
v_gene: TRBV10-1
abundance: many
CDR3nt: TGCGCCAGCAGTAAGGGAAGCGGGGTACAAGAGACCCAGTACTTC
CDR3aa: CASSKGSGVQETQYF

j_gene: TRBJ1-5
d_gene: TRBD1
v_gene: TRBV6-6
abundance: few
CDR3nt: TGTGCCAGCAGTTGGGTAGGACAGGGATACAATCAGCCCCAGCATTTT
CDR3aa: CASSWVGQGYNQPQHF

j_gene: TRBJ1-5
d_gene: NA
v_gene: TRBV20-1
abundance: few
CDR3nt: TGCAGGGCCGAGGACGGCGAGGGGCAGCCCCAGCATTTT
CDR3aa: CRAEDGEGQPQHF

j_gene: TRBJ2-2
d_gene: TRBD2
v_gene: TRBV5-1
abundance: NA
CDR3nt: TGCGCCAGCAGCTTGAGGGAGGGAATCGCCGGGGAGCTGTTTTTT
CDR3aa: CASSLREGIAGELFF

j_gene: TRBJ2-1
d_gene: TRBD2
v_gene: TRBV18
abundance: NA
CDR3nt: TGTGCCAGCTCTCCGGGACTAGCGAGAACGTATGAGCAGTTCTTC
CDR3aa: CASSPGLARTYEQFF

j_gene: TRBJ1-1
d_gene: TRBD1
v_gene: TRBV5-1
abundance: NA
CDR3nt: TGCGCCAGCAGCCTACTGCCGGGACAGGGGTACATGAACACTGAAGCTTTCTTT
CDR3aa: CASSLLPGQGYMNTEAFF

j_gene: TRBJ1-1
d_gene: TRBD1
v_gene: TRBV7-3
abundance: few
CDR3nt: TGTGCCAGCAGCTCCCGGGGACAGGGGGTTACTGAAGCTTTCTTT
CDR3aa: CASSSRGQGVTEAFF

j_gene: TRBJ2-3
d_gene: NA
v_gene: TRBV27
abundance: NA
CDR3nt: TGTGCCAGCAGTTTATCCGGGGTCCCAGATACGCAGTATTTT
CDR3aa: CASSLSGVPDTQYF

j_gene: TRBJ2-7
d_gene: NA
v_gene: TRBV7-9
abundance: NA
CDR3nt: TGTGCCAGCAGCCCCGCTGCCTACGAGCAGTACTTC
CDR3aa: CASSPAAYEQYF

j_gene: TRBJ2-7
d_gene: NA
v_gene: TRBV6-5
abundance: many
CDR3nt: TGTGCCAGCAGCTACTCGAGGGGCTACGAGCAGTACTTC
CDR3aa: CASSYSRGYEQYF

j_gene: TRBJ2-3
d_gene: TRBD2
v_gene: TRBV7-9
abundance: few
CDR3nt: TGTGCCAGCAGCCGTCGCGGAGCGGGGGGGTCCTCAGATACGCAGTATTTT
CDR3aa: CASSRRGAGGSSDTQYF

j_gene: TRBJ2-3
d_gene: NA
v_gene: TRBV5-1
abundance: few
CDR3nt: TGCGCCAGCAGCTTGGCCCTACAGGCCGCGACAGATACGCAGTATTTT
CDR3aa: CASSLALQAATDTQYF

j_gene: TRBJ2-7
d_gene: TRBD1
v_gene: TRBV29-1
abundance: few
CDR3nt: TGCAGCGCCGTGGGACAGGGCTACGAGCAGTACTTC
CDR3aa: CSAVGQGYEQYF

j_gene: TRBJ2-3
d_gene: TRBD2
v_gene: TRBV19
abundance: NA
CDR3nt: TGTGCCAGTAGGAAGACTGGCGGGGGGCTACAAGATACGCAGTATTTT
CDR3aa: CASRKTGGGLQDTQYF

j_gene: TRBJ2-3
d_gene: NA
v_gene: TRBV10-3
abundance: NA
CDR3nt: TGTGCCATCAGTGAGGGAGGACACACAGATACGCAGTATTTT
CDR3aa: CAISEGGHTDTQYF

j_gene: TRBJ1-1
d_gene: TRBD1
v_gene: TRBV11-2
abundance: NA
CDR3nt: TGTGCCAGCAGCGAACAGGGGTTGGCTGGCACTGAAGCTTTCTTT
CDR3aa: CASSEQGLAGTEAFF

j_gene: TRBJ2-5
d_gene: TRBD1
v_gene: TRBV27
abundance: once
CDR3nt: TGTGCCAGCATCCCACGGCCGGGACAGGGGTGGGAGACCCAGTACTTC
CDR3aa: CASIPRPGQGWETQYF

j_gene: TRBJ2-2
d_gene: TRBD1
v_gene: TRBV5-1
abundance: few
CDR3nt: TGCGCCAGCAGCGGAAAGACAGGGGCCGGGGAGCTGTTTTTT
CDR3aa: CASSGKTGAGELFF

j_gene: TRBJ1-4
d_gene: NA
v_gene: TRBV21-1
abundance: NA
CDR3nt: TGTGCCAGCAGCAAAGCACATGGAGGACCAACTAATGAAAAACTGTTTTTT
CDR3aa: CASSKAHGGPTNEKLFF

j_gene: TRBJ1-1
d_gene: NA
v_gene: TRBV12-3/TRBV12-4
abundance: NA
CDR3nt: TGTGCCAGCAGGCTTCGGTTCGACGACACTGAAGCTTTCTTT
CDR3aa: CASRLRFDDTEAFF

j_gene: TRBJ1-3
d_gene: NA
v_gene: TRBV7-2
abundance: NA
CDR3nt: TGTGCCAGCGGCCGGAACAGGATTGGAAACACCATATATTTT
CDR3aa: CASGRNRIGNTIYF

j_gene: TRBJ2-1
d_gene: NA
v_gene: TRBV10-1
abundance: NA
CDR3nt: TGCGCCAGCAGTGAAATATCCGGGACTCCCAATGAGCAGTTCTTC
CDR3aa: CASSEISGTPNEQFF

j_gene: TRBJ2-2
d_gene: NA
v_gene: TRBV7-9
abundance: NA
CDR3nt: TGTGCCAGCAGCTTTTGGACCGAACCCGGGGAGCTGTTTTTT
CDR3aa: CASSFWTEPGELFF

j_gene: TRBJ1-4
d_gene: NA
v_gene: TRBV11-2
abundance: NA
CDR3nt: TGTGCCAGCAGCTTAGTTAGTTTTATAGGGGGAAACGAAAAACTGTTTTTT
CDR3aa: CASSLVSFIGGNEKLFF

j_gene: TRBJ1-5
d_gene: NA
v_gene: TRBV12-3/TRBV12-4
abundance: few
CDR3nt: TGTGCCAGCAGTTTGGGAGGTCCGCTGAGCAATCAGCCCCAGCATTTT
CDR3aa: CASSLGGPLSNQPQHF

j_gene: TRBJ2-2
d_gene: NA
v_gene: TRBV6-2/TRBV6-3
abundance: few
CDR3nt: TGTGCCAGCAGTTATTTTGTAACCGGGGAGCTGTTTTTT
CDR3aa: CASSYFVTGELFF

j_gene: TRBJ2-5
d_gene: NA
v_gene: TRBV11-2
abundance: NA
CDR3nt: TGTGCCAGCAGCTTAGACCATCGGGAGACCCAGTACTTC
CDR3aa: CASSLDHRETQYF

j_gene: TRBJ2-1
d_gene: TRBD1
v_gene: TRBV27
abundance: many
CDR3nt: TGTGCCAGCAGTCCGGACCTAACAGGGGATGAGCAGTTCTTC
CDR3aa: CASSPDLTGDEQFF

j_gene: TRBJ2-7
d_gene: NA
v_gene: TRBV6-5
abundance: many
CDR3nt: TGTGCCAGCAGTTACGGGGGTGGGTCCTACGAGCAGTACTTC
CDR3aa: CASSYGGGSYEQYF

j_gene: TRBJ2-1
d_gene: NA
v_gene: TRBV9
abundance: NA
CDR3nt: TGTGCCAGCACCAAACTGGAGGGAGGACCAGGTTTTGAGCAGTTCTTC
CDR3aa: CASTKLEGGPGFEQFF

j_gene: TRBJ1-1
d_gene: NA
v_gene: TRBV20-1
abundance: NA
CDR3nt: TGCAGTGCTAGAGCTCCGACGGCGAACACTGAAGCTTTCTTT
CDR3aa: CSARAPTANTEAFF

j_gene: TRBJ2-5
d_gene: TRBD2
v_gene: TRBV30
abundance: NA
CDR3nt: TGTGCCTGCACAGCGGGAGGGCTTCTCGAGACCCAGTACTTC
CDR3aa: CACTAGGLLETQYF

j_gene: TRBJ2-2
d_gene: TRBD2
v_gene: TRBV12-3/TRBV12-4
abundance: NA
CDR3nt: TGTGCCAGCGAAATCGGGGGGTACACCGGGGAGCTGTTTTTT
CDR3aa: CASEIGGYTGELFF

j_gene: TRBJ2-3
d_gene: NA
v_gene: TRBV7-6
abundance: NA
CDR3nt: TGTGCCAGCAGCCAGCCCGGGGGGCCGCAGAATACCACAGATACGCAGTATTTT
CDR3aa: CASSQPGGPQNTTDTQYF

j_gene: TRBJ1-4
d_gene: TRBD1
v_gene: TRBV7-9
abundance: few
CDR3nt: TGTGCCACCGGGTCTCGGGACAGTCTTAATGAAAAACTGTTTTTT
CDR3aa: CATGSRDSLNEKLFF

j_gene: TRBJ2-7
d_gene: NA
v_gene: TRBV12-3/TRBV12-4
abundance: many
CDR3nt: TGTGCCAGCAGTTTACTGGGCTTGGACGAGCAGTACTTC
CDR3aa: CASSLLGLDEQYF

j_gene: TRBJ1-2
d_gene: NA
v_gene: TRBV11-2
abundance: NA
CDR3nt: TGTGCCAGCAGCTTAATCGCAGGAATTGATGGCTACACCTTC
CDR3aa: CASSLIAGIDGYTF

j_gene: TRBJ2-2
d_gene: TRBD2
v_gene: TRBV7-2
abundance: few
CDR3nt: TGTGCCAGCAGCGGACTAGCGGCCACCGGGGAGCTGTTTTTT
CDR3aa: CASSGLAATGELFF

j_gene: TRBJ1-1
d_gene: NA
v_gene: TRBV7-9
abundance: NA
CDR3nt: TGTGCCAGCAGCTCTGAGACAGCCAACACTGAAGCTGTCTTT
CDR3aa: CASSSETANTEAVF

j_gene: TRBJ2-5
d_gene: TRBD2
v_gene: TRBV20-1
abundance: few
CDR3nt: TGCAGTGCTAGGAAGACTAGCGGGGGGGCTTGGTCTCAGGAGACCCAGTACTTC
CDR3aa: CSARKTSGGAWSQETQYF

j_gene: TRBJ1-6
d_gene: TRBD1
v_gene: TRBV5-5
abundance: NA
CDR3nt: TGTGCCAGCAGCGCAGGGACAGGGGTGAATTCACCCCTCCACTTT
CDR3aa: CASSAGTGVNSPLHF

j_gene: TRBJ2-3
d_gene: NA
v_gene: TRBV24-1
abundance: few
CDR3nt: TGTGCCACCAGTGATTTCCTAGCGGATACGCAGTATTTT
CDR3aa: CATSDFLADTQYF